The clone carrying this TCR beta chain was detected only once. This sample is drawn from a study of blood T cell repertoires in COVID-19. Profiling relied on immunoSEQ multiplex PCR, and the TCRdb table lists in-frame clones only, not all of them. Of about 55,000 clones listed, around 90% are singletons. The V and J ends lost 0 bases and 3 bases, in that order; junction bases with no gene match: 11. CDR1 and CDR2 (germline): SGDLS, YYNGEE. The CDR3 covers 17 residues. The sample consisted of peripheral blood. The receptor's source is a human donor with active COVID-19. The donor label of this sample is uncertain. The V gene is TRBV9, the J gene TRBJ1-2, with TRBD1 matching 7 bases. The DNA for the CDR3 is TGTGCCAGCAGCGTAGGGCCTACAGGGGTCCCCTACTATGGCTACACCTTC. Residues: CASSVGPTGVPYYGYTF.